The text below deals with one T cell receptor (beta chain). The antigen remains unidentified. The junction departs from the called germline gene at one end, perhaps through a read error. This sample stems from a study of high-grade serous ovarian cancer treatment subgroups. The CDR3 is 14 residues long. Germline-derived CDR1 and CDR2 are MNHNY and SVGAGI (reference sequence). Sequencing was performed with immunoSEQ multiplex PCR; in TCRdb, only in-frame clones are kept and a portion is missing. The table shows about 3,100 clones, with approximately 80% occurring only once. Study findings and constraints: Different patients shared almost no repertoire; same-patient tumors shared about 0.11 to 0.79.

The tumor samples were collected prior to definitive surgery or chemotherapy. The chain recombines TRBV6-6 with TRBJ2-5; no clear D. The sequence derives from a human donor with high-grade serous ovarian cancer. Source material: tumor tissue. The CDR3 region is CTSSYHFPQETQYF. The CDR3 DNA follows: TGTACCAGCAGTTACCATTTCCCCCAAGAGACCCAGTACTTC.